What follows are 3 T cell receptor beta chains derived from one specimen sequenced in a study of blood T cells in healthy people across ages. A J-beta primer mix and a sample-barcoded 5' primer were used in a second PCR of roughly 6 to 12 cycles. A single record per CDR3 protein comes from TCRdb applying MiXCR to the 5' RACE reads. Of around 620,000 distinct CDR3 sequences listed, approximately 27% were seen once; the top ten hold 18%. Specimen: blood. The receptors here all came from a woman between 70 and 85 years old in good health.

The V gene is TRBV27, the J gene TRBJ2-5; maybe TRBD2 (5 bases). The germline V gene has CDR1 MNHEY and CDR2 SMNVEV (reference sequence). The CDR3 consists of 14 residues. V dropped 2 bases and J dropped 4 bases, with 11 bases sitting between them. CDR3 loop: CASSLRGSVETQYF. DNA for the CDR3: TGTGCCAGCAGTTTAAGAGGGTCGGTAGAGACCCAGTACTTC.

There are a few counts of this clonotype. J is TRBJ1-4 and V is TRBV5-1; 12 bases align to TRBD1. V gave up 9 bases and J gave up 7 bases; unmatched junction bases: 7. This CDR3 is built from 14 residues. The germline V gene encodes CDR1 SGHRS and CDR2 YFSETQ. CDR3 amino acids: CANGGTGGGEKLFF. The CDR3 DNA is TGCGCCAACGGAGGGACAGGGGGCGGTGAAAAACTGTTTTTT. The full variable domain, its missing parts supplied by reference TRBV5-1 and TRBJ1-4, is KAGVTQTPRYLIKTRGQQVTLSCSPISGHRSVSWYQQTPGQGLQFLFEYFSETQRNKGNFPGRFSGRQFSNSRSEMNVSTLELGDSALYLCANGGTGGGEKLFFGSGTQLSVL.

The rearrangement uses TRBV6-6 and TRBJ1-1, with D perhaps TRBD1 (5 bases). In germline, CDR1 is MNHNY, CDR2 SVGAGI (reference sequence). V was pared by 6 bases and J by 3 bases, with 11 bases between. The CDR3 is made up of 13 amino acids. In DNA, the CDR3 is TGTGCCAGCAGGACCCGGGGGTACACTGAAGCTTTCTTT. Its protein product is CASRTRGYTEAFF.